These 15 T cell receptor beta chains were all obtained from the same sample, sequenced in a study of T-cell memory formation after mild COVID-19. TCRdb ran MiXCR on the 5' RACE reads and lists one entry per CDR3 protein. The data show 180,000 or so distinct CDR3 sequences, approximately 16% seen once. Sequencing was carried out using PBMCs or a T cell subset sorted from them (not recorded which). These receptor sequences come from an adult woman who had mild COVID-19 (a few samples of this study predate the infection). Cell type and time point are not known.

This clonotype has more than one count but fewer than ten. The V gene is TRBV20-1, the J gene TRBJ2-7, with D possibly TRBD1 on 6 matching bases. Germline lookup yields CDR1 DFQATT and CDR2 SNEGSKA (reference sequence). The CDR3 runs 11 residues. The V and J ends lost 7 bases and 3 bases respectively, with 10 bases between them. In DNA, the CDR3 is TGCAGTGGGGAACAGGGCTACGAGCAGTACTTC. It translates to CSGEQGYEQYF.

There are a few counts of this clonotype. V gene TRBV12-3 or TRBV12-4 combines with J gene TRBJ2-1; 10 nucleotides line up with TRBD1. CDR3 length: 16 residues. The V segment lost 5 bases and the J segment 6 bases; nucleotides outside the gene matches: 10. CDR3 DNA sequence: TGTGCCAGCAGTGGCCCCGGGACAGGGGTTCTCAATGAGCAGTTCTTC. Its translation: CASSGPGTGVLNEQFF.

V usage is TRBV11-2 and J usage is TRBJ2-5, with D uncertain. Trimming stripped 4 bases from V and 0 bases from J, with 9 bases between. The CDR3 is 14 residues long. Germline lookup yields CDR1 SGHAT and CDR2 FQNNGV. The chain's CDR3 is CASSWVGHQETQYF. CDR3 DNA sequence: TGTGCCAGCAGCTGGGTAGGCCACCAAGAGACCCAGTACTTC.

This CDR3 is CASSSRDSSYEQYF. The CDR3 DNA is TGTGCCAGCAGCTCTAGGGACAGCTCCTACGAGCAGTACTTC. J is TRBJ2-7 and V is TRBV7-2, with TRBD1 matching 7 bases. This CDR3 spans 14 amino acids. J gave up 0 bases and V 4 bases, and 3 bases lay outside the gene matches. CDR1 is SGHTA, CDR2 FQGNSA, per germline.

The chain has TRBV4-3 and TRBJ1-1; D gene ambiguous. The germline gives CDR1 LGHNA, CDR2 YSLEER. CDR3 size: 13 residues. Trimming left V 0 bases short and J 1 base short, with 3 bases between. CDR3 region: CASSQETNTEAFF. The CDR3 coding sequence is TGCGCCAGCAGCCAAGAAACGAACACTGAAGCTTTCTTT.

In DNA, the CDR3 is TGCAGTGCTTCTTATAGGACTAGCGGGAACGACGAGCAGTACTTC. This gives the protein CSASYRTSGNDEQYF. This chain connects TRBV20-1 to TRBJ2-7; 12 nucleotides match TRBD2. The CDR3 contains 15 residues. With 5 bases clipped from V and 5 bases from J, the junction kept 10 bases outside the gene matches. Germline-derived CDR1 and CDR2 are DFQATT and SNEGSKA (reference sequence).

In its sample, this clonotype was seen a few times. The chain couples TRBV7-9 to TRBJ2-3; D unresolved. This CDR3 comprises 12 residues. Trimming removed 4 bases from V and 2 bases from J, with 4 bases in between. Germline CDR1 reads SEHNR; CDR2 reads FQNEAQ (reference sequence). The CDR3 nucleotides are TGTGCCAGCAGCTCCCTCACAGATACGCAGTATTTT. Translation: CASSSLTDTQYF.

The chain links TRBV5-4 to TRBJ2-7; 9 positions match TRBD2. The CDR3 is made up of 14 amino acids. V lost 7 bases and J lost 5; bases outside the gene matches: 10. Per the germline V gene, CDR1 is SGHNT and CDR2 is YYREEE (reference sequence). CDR3 sequence (DNA): TGTGCCAGCCAGGACCGGACTAGCGCAGACGAGCAGTACTTC. It encodes CASQDRTSADEQYF.

This chain joins TRBV6-6 and TRBJ2-6, with 9 bases fitting TRBD1. J was trimmed by 0 bases and V by 2 bases; bases with no gene match: 2. The CDR3 length is 17 residues. Per germline, CDR1 MNHNY and CDR2 SVGAGI (reference sequence). CDR3 bases: TGTGCCAGCAGTTACGGACAGGGGATCTCTGGGGCCAACGTCCTGACTTTC. Encoded protein: CASSYGQGISGANVLTF.

The sample holds a few counts of this clonotype. Its ends do not fully match the called genes, so a read error is possible. The genes are TRBV7-9 and TRBJ2-7; the match to TRBD2 covers 7 bases. The CDR3 spans 14 residues. Germline lookup yields CDR1 SEHNR and CDR2 FQNEAQ (reference sequence). The CDR3 DNA reads as TGTGCCAGCAGCCTCGCGGCGGGTGAACCGGGACTATGCTTC. Residues: CASSLAAGEPGLCF. The whole variable domain, remainder taken from reference TRBV7-9 and TRBJ2-7, is DTGVSQNPRHKITKRGQNVTFRCDPISEHNRLYWYRQTLGQGPEFLTYFQNEAQLEKSRLLSDRFSAERPKGSFSTLEIQRTEQGDSAMYLCASSLAAGEPGLCFGPGTRLTVT.

This chain joins TRBV11-2 and TRBJ2-3; D is undetermined. This CDR3 has 14 amino acids. CDR1 is SGHAT, CDR2 FQNNGV, per germline. V was cut by 5 bases and J by 3 bases, with 12 bases left in between. For the CDR3, the DNA is TGTGCCAGCAGCCCTTCCCTCTCGACAGATACGCAGTATTTT. Translating gives CASSPSLSTDTQYF.

The genes are TRBV7-2 and TRBJ2-1; 11 bases are a match to TRBD2. Germline assignment: CDR1 SGHTA and CDR2 FQGNSA. The CDR3 covers 12 residues. Trimming took 5 bases from V and 13 from J; bases not matched to a gene: 4. The DNA for the CDR3 is TGTGCCAGCAGCCCCACTAGCGGGAGACAGTTCTTC. Amino acids: CASSPTSGRQFF.

This chain connects TRBV7-8 to TRBJ1-5; no definite D call. The V gene's germline CDR1 is SGHVS and CDR2 FQNEAQ. The CDR3 extends over 12 amino acids. V was pared by 1 base and J by 6 bases, with 4 bases between. The DNA of the CDR3 is TGTGCCAGCAGCTTAGGGCTTCAGCCCCAGCATTTT. Residues: CASSLGLQPQHF.

The chain employs TRBV29-1 and TRBJ1-1; D might be TRBD1 (6 bases). CDR1 is SQVTM and CDR2 is ANQGSEA in the germline V gene. The CDR3 runs 12 residues. V was clipped by 7 bases and J by 2 bases, with 11 bases between them. CDR3 loop: CSGIRGNTEAFF. CDR3 DNA: TGCAGCGGGATCAGGGGCAACACTGAAGCTTTCTTT.

This clonotype was seen a handful of times. The J gene is TRBJ2-3, the V gene TRBV20-1; 10 nucleotides line up with TRBD2. The V and J ends lost 3 bases and 3 bases, in that order; junction bases with no gene match: 6. CDR1 DFQATT and CDR2 SNEGSKA come from the germline V gene (reference sequence). CDR3 length equals 15 residues. The CDR3 DNA is TGCAGTGCTAGCGATAGCGGGAGGAGAACAGATACGCAGTATTTT. Translation: CSASDSGRRTDTQYF.